One sample yielded the 18 T cell receptor beta chains listed below, sequenced in a study of CD8 T cells in ankylosing spondylitis. General observations from the study: Ankylosing spondylitis blood appeared to carry a characteristic TCR beta motif of roughly eight highly homologous variants.

TCRdb independently ran MiXCR on the 5' RACE reads; one entry per CDR3 protein. The table lists tens of thousands of distinct CDR3 sequences, roughly 9% of them singletons. These receptors are not linked to any known antigen. Specimen: blood, either unsorted or a sorted T cell fraction (not recorded which). The receptor source for this set is a male donor with ankylosing spondylitis.

The sample holds many counts of this clonotype. The rearrangement uses TRBV5-6 and TRBJ2-7; D is perhaps TRBD1 or TRBD2 (6 bases each). CDR3 length equals 17 residues. Per germline, CDR1 SGHDT and CDR2 YYEEEE. V lost 4 bases and J 3 bases, leaving 23 bases between the germline ends. CDR3 residues: CASSPPGAGPILYEQYF. The CDR3, as DNA: TGTGCCAGCAGCCCCCCGGGGGCAGGGCCCATCCTCTACGAGCAGTACTTC.

This clonotype was recorded at least ten times. The V gene is TRBV27, the J gene TRBJ2-1, with a possible D match to TRBD2 (5 bases). V was clipped by 7 bases and J by 0 bases, with 10 bases between them. Germline V CDR1 and CDR2: MNHEY, SMNVEV (reference sequence). This CDR3 region has 14 residues. The CDR3 loop reads CASTDSDSYNEQFF. CDR3 sequence (DNA): TGTGCCAGCACCGATAGCGACTCCTACAATGAGCAGTTCTTC.

The table lists this clonotype with many counts. This sequence joins TRBV7-6 and TRBJ2-2; D uncertain. The ends were cut back, 1 base at V and 7 bases at J, with 13 bases in the middle. This CDR3 spans 15 amino acids. Germline CDR1 and CDR2: SGHVS and FNYEAQ. CDR3 in amino acids: CASSLGTGYDGELFF. The DNA for the CDR3 is TGTGCCAGCAGCTTAGGAACGGGCTACGACGGGGAGCTGTTTTTT.

This clonotype was counted ten times or more. CDR3 amino acids: CASSPSTGELFF. The DNA of the CDR3 is TGTGCCAGCAGTCCCTCCACCGGGGAGCTGTTTTTT. This chain joins TRBV27 and TRBJ2-2; D gene ambiguous. In germline, CDR1 is MNHEY, CDR2 SMNVEV (reference sequence). This CDR3 contains 12 residues. With 5 bases removed from V and 4 bases from J, the gap between germline ends came to 5 bases.

This clonotype was seen at least ten times. This sequence joins TRBV27 and TRBJ2-7, with unresolved D. Germline V gene sequence: CDR1 MNHEY, CDR2 SMNVEV (reference sequence). The CDR3 covers 13 residues. Trimming took 0 bases from V and 2 from J, leaving 5 bases between them. CDR3 in amino acids: CASSLSGPYEQYF. The CDR3 nucleotides are TGTGCCAGCAGTTTATCCGGACCCTACGAGCAGTACTTC.

The rearrangement joins TRBV9 to TRBJ2-1; D unresolved. The V gene lost 4 bases and the J gene lost 3 bases, with 14 bases spanning the gap. Germline V gene lookup returns CDR1 SGDLS and CDR2 YYNGEE. The CDR3 loop spans 15 amino acids. CDR3 nucleotides: TGTGCCAGCAGCAAGGGAAGGGAATTCTACAATGAGCAGTTCTTC. It yields the protein CASSKGREFYNEQFF.

The V and J genes are TRBV3-1 and TRBJ2-1; D is uncertain. This CDR3 region has 13 residues. Germline V gives CDR1 LGHDT, CDR2 YNNKEL (reference sequence). With 1 base removed from V and 4 bases from J, the gap between germline ends came to 5 bases. CDR3 in DNA: TGTGCCAGCAGCCAAGGAGTTTACAATGAGCAGTTCTTC. Translated, it gives CASSQGVYNEQFF.

This clonotype was seen repeatedly, ten times or more. The rearrangement links TRBV12-3 or TRBV12-4 to TRBJ2-2; no definite D call. This CDR3 spans 15 amino acids. V dropped 1 base and J dropped 0 bases, with 6 bases sitting between them. The CDR3 loop is CASSLVSANTGELFF. The CDR3 DNA reads TGTGCCAGCAGTTTAGTCTCAGCGAACACCGGGGAGCTGTTTTTT.

This clonotype occurred a few times. A read error may account for a junction end that differs from germline. The V and J genes are TRBV12-3 or TRBV12-4 and TRBJ2-5; TRBD2 matches 8 bases. There are 14 residues in the CDR3. CDR3 DNA: TGTGCCAGCAGCTTAGGGTCTAGCGGGGAGACCCAGTACTTC. Translated: CASSLGSSGETQYF.

This clonotype occurred many times. This chain links TRBV5-1 with TRBJ2-1; possibly TRBD1 or TRBD2 for D (5 bases each). CDR1 and CDR2 from the germline V gene are SGHRS and YFSETQ. This CDR3 spans 15 amino acids. Trimming removed 1 base from V and 2 bases from J, with 10 bases in between. In DNA, the CDR3 is TGCGCCAGCAGCTTGCCCGGGGCGCCCTACAATGAGCAGTTCTTC. Its protein is CASSLPGAPYNEQFF.

V gene TRBV7-6 combines with J gene TRBJ2-7, with 9 bases that match TRBD2. The CDR3 loop spans 17 amino acids. CDR1 and CDR2 from the germline V gene are SGHVS and FNYEAQ. Trimming removed 5 bases from V and 1 base from J; junction bases left unmatched: 12. The CDR3 is CASSAGVAGDLSYEQYV. CDR3 bases: TGTGCCAGCAGCGCCGGGGTAGCGGGAGACCTATCCTACGAGCAGTACGTC.

This clonotype was seen ten or more times. The chain recombines TRBV9 with TRBJ2-3; no firm D call. The CDR3 has 14 residues. CDR1 and CDR2 from the germline V gene are SGDLS and YYNGEE. The V end was cut by 4 bases, the J end by 2 bases, with 11 bases between. CDR3 region: CASSYRVSTDTQYF. For the CDR3, the DNA is TGTGCCAGCAGCTACAGAGTCTCCACAGATACGCAGTATTTT.

V is TRBV6-6 and J is TRBJ1-2; the D is unclear. The CDR3 extends over 12 amino acids. In germline, CDR1 is MNHNY, CDR2 SVGAGI (reference sequence). Trimming removed 2 bases at V and 4 bases at J, with 5 bases between. CDR3 amino acids: CASSYLGYGYTF. CDR3 nucleotides: TGTGCCAGCAGTTACCTAGGCTATGGCTACACCTTC.

The chain has TRBV5-1 and TRBJ2-7; 13 nucleotides agree with TRBD2. Trimming removed 2 bases from V and 1 base from J; junction bases left unmatched: 6. The CDR3 has 17 amino acids. Germline V gene sequence: CDR1 SGHRS, CDR2 YFSETQ. CDR3 loop: CASSFAGLAGESYEQYF. The CDR3 DNA reads as TGCGCCAGCAGCTTCGCCGGACTAGCGGGGGAGTCCTACGAGCAGTACTTC.

The gene calls are TRBV27 and TRBJ2-7; a weak D match, TRBD1 (6 bases). V was shortened by 3 bases and J by 6 bases, with 12 bases between the two germline ends. The CDR3 has 13 residues. Germline V CDR1 and CDR2: MNHEY, SMNVEV (reference sequence). The CDR3 sequence: CASSFTGPLEQYF. Here the CDR3 DNA reads TGTGCCAGCAGTTTCACAGGGCCCCTCGAGCAGTACTTC.

This clonotype was observed many times. The chain uses TRBV19 and TRBJ1-1; D not certain. The germline CDR1 and CDR2 sequences are LNHDA and SQIVND (reference sequence). The CDR3 covers 11 residues. V shed 7 bases and J shed 2 bases, with 5 bases lying between them. DNA for the CDR3: TGTGCCAGTAAGACAAACACTGAAGCTTTCTTT. Protein: CASKTNTEAFF.

This clonotype was observed a few times. J is TRBJ1-1 and V is TRBV20-1; D perhaps matches TRBD1 (6 bases). V was trimmed by 6 bases and J by 3 bases, leaving 23 bases between them. This CDR3 is 16 amino acids long. Germline V gene data show CDR1 as DFQATT and CDR2 as SNEGSKA (reference sequence). The CDR3 region is CSARKDRFGAYTEAFF. The CDR3 DNA sequence: TGCAGTGCCCGAAAAGACAGGTTCGGGGCTTACACTGAAGCTTTCTTT.

The rearrangement links TRBV7-9 to TRBJ2-4, with 9 bases fitting TRBD1. The CDR3 loop spans 17 amino acids. Germline V gives CDR1 SEHNR, CDR2 FQNEAQ (reference sequence). Germline trimming cut 0 bases from V and 3 bases from J; bases unmatched to any gene: 6. CDR3 in DNA: TGTGCCAGCAGCTTAGCGGGACAGGGATTGTACAAAAACATTCAGTACTTC. It encodes CASSLAGQGLYKNIQYF.